Listed below are T cell receptor beta chains from one sample, sequenced in a study of shared T cell receptors in the human thymus. Using immunoSEQ multiplex PCR, the repertoire was profiled, and TCRdb retains in-frame clones only, with some absent. The sample yields about 500,000 clones, roughly 74% seen once. The same data also went into a second study, on human thymus T cells.

Sequencing input: thymocytes. These receptors were obtained from a boy under two years old with a congenital heart defect. CDR3s include the opening cysteine and the closing phenylalanine or tryptophan. Each record gives: V gene, clone size, J gene, D gene, CDR3 DNA, CDR3 protein. The D gene is left open where the match is weak. The size entry is marked missing in some rows and otherwise reads once, few, many or a size class.

TRBV10-1	once	TRBJ2-3	TRBD2	TGCGCCAGCAGTGAGAACGGTGCGGGGGAGGATACGCAGTATTTT	CASSENGAGEDTQYF
TRBV11-2	-	TRBJ2-7	TRBD1	TGTGCCAGCAGCTTAGGACAGGGTCGGAACTACGAGCAGTACTTC	CASSLGQGRNYEQYF
TRBV16	-	TRBJ2-5	TRBD1	TGTGCCAGCAGCCAATCGCTACAGGGGTACCAAGAGACCCAGTACTTC	CASSQSLQGYQETQYF
TRBV6-4	-	TRBJ2-5	TRBD1	TGTGCCAGCAGTGACACGGACAGGGGGAAAGAGACCCAGTACTTC	CASSDTDRGKETQYF
TRBV5-1	-	TRBJ2-3	TRBD2	TGCGCCAGCAGCTTGCTAAAGCGGGAGGTGCCGGATACGCAGTATTTT	CASSLLKREVPDTQYF
TRBV6-4	-	TRBJ1-2	TRBD1	TGTGCCAGCAGTGACCGTGACAGGGGGCCGAACTATGGCTACACCTTC	CASSDRDRGPNYGYTF
TRBV5-6	-	TRBJ2-3	-	TGTGCCAGCAGCTTGGGAGGGCCCCACACAGATACGCAGTATTTT	CASSLGGPHTDTQYF
TRBV4-3	-	TRBJ1-1	TRBD1	TGCGCCAGCAGCCAAGAGAGGTCAGGGGGAAAGAACACTGAAGCTTTCTTT	CASSQERSGGKNTEAFF
TRBV27	-	TRBJ2-7	TRBD1	TGTGCCAGCAGAAGGACAGGGGGCGCGTACGAGCAGTACTTC	CASRRTGGAYEQYF
TRBV6-5	-	TRBJ1-2	-	TGTGCCAGCAGCCCCAAGATAACAGGGAGTAGTGGCTACACCTTC	CASSPKITGSSGYTF
TRBV2	-	TRBJ2-1	TRBD2	TGTGCCAGCAGGCAGACCGGGACTAGCGGGAGTAAAAGGTCCTACAATGAGCAGTTCTTC	CASRQTGTSGSKRSYNEQFF
TRBV28	-	TRBJ2-1	TRBD2	TGTGCCAGCAGTTTGGCGGGACTAGCGGGAGAGAATGAGCAGTTCTTC	CASSLAGLAGENEQFF
TRBV4-3	-	TRBJ2-2	-	TGCGCCAGCAGCCCGAAAGGGTGTAGGCAGGGGCCGAACACCGGGGAGCTGTTTTTT	CASSPKGCRQGPNTGELFF
TRBV30	-	TRBJ1-4	-	TGTGCCTGGAGTGTGCGAGGGTCGGGGGAAGCTAATGAAAAACTGTTTTTT	CAWSVRGSGEANEKLFF
TRBV7-9	once	TRBJ2-1	-	TGTGCCAGCAGCTTAGGCCGCGGAGGGTACAATGAGCAGTTCTTC	CASSLGRGGYNEQFF
TRBV27	-	TRBJ2-7	TRBD2	TGTGCCAGCGGGTTCCTTCGCGGGAGCTTCGCCCACGAGCAGTACTTC	CASGFLRGSFAHEQYF
TRBV13	-	TRBJ2-7	TRBD2	TGTGCCAGCAGCAACCCCCCTAGCGGGCATTACGAGCAGTACTTC	CASSNPPSGHYEQYF
TRBV15	-	TRBJ2-4	TRBD1	TGTGCCACCAGCAGGAAACAGGGGCAACTAGCCAAAAACATTCAGTACTTC	CATSRKQGQLAKNIQYF
TRBV6-4	-	TRBJ2-1	-	TGTGCCAGCAGTGACCGGGGGGCTGCTCAGTTCTTC	CASSDRGAAQFF
TRBV29-1	-	TRBJ2-7	-	TGCGCTGCGAGGGGGGGCTACGAGCAGTACTTC	CAARGGYEQYF
TRBV25-1	-	TRBJ2-4	TRBD2	TGTGCCAGCAGTGAATCTAGCGGAAACATTCAGTACTTC	CASSESSGNIQYF
TRBV4-3	-	TRBJ1-4	TRBD1	TGCGCCAGCAGCCAAGACGGACAGGAAGGTGAAAAACTGTTTTTT	CASSQDGQEGEKLFF
TRBV29-1	-	TRBJ1-1	-	TGCAGCGTGCGGAGGCCTGAAGCTTTCTTT	CSVRRPEAFF
TRBV27	-	TRBJ2-7	-	TGTGCCAGCAGTTCCCCCCGTCCAGGCTACGAGCAGTACTTC	CASSSPRPGYEQYF
TRBV28	-	TRBJ2-1	TRBD2	TGTGCCAGCAGGATGACCCAGCGGGGGGGCTCCTACAATGAGCAGTTCTTC	CASRMTQRGGSYNEQFF
TRBV5-4	-	TRBJ2-3	-	TGTGCCAGCAGCTTGTCTCCCGAGCATAGAGGAGATACGCAGTATTTT	CASSLSPEHRGDTQYF
TRBV11-3	-	TRBJ2-7	-	TGTGCCAGCAGCTGGGACACCCCCTACGAGCAGTACTTC	CASSWDTPYEQYF
TRBV19	-	TRBJ2-1	TRBD2	TGTGCCAGTAGTATCGCCGGGACTAGCTTCTACAATGAGCAGTTCTTC	CASSIAGTSFYNEQFF
TRBV18	few	TRBJ2-7	-	TGTGCCAGCTCCCCTCGCGGCGGAGACTCCTACGAGCAGTACTTC	CASSPRGGDSYEQYF
TRBV30	-	TRBJ2-2	-	TGTGCCTGGAGTGTACAGGAGATGAACACCGGGGAGCTGTTTTTT	CAWSVQEMNTGELFF
TRBV7-2	few	TRBJ2-7	-	TGTGCCAGCAGCTTAGTCTCGCGACACTCCTACGAGCAGTACTTC	CASSLVSRHSYEQYF
TRBV20-1	once	TRBJ2-1	-	TGCAGTGCTAGCCCGTACAATGAGCAGTTCTTC	CSASPYNEQFF
TRBV9	-	TRBJ2-5	-	TGTGCCAGCAGCGTAGTTCCGGCGGGGCAAGAGACCCAGTACTTC	CASSVVPAGQETQYF
TRBV7-2	-	TRBJ2-7	-	TGTGCCAGCAGCTTAGGACTCCAGCAGGGATCCTTGTGGGAGCAGTACTTC	CASSLGLQQGSLWEQYF
TRBV9	-	TRBJ2-1	-	TGTGCCAGCAGCACGCGGGACTTTCAAGGGGATGAGCAGTTCTTC	CASSTRDFQGDEQFF
TRBV30	once	TRBJ1-2	TRBD1	TGTGCCTGGAGGACAGGGAGCTACACCTTC	CAWRTGSYTF
TRBV28	-	TRBJ2-3	-	TGTGCCAGCAACCCCCTTGTCAGGGGCACAGATACGCAGTATTTT	CASNPLVRGTDTQYF
TRBV27	-	TRBJ2-7	TRBD2	TGTGCCAGCAGTTTCGCTACTAGCGGGGTGTACGAGCAGTACTTC	CASSFATSGVYEQYF
TRBV11-3	-	TRBJ2-3	TRBD2	TGTGCCAGCAGCTTAGCCCGTCTAGCGGGAGGGCCGAGTACGCAGTATTTT	CASSLARLAGGPSTQYF
TRBV15	-	TRBJ1-3	TRBD1	TGTGCCACCAGCAGACCGGGACAGGGGTTTGGAAACACCATATATTTT	CATSRPGQGFGNTIYF
TRBV7-9	-	TRBJ1-6	-	TGTGCCAGCAGCTTTGCCCCCGGAGAGTGGAGTTCACCCCTCCACTTT	CASSFAPGEWSSPLHF
TRBV4-1	-	TRBJ2-5	-	TGCGCCAGCAGCCAAGATAAAGTCAGGGCACCGAGCGGGGAGACCCAGTACTTC	CASSQDKVRAPSGETQYF
TRBV7-2	-	TRBJ2-3	TRBD2	TGTGCCAGCAGGTCTAAGGGACTAGCGGGGGTACGGAGCACAGATACGCAGTATTTT	CASRSKGLAGVRSTDTQYF
TRBV19	-	TRBJ1-2	-	TGTGCCAGTAGTTTCTTCGTGATGGCAGGGTCCTTGGAATATGGCTACACCTTC	CASSFFVMAGSLEYGYTF
TRBV6-1	-	TRBJ2-7	-	TGTGCCAGCAGTGGGACAAGGGGGTCCACAGTCCCCCGGGCCTACGAGCAGTACTTC	CASSGTRGSTVPRAYEQYF
TRBV11-3	-	TRBJ2-5	TRBD2	TGTGCCAGCAGCCCCCGGACTAGCGGGAGCCAAGAGACCCAGTACTTC	CASSPRTSGSQETQYF
TRBV13	-	TRBJ1-1	TRBD1	TGTGCCAGCAGCGATTACCGGGGACAGGGGGTTTTAAACACTGAAGCTTTCTTT	CASSDYRGQGVLNTEAFF
TRBV9	-	TRBJ2-5	-	TGTGCCAGCAGCGTAGGACAAGGGACCCAGTACTTC	CASSVGQGTQYF
TRBV7-2	-	TRBJ2-2	-	TGTGCCAGCAGCTTAATGACAGCGCTTATTTTGGGGGAGCTGTTTTTT	CASSLMTALILGELFF
TRBV6-5	-	TRBJ1-2	-	TGTGCCAGCAGTTACGCCTCGGGAAGCCGGGGCTACACCTTC	CASSYASGSRGYTF
TRBV4-1	-	TRBJ2-7	TRBD2	TGCGCCAGCAGCCAAGATCCGGGGGGGAGCTCCTACGAGCAGTACTTC	CASSQDPGGSSYEQYF
TRBV28	-	TRBJ2-1	TRBD2	TGTGCCAGCAGCCATCTAGCGGCTTCCTACAATGAGCAGTTCTTC	CASSHLAASYNEQFF
TRBV15	-	TRBJ1-2	-	TGTGCCACCAGCAGAGATCTTGGACAGACAACTAACTATGGCTACACCTTC	CATSRDLGQTTNYGYTF
TRBV6-5	-	TRBJ1-1	-	TGTGCCAGCAGTTCTTTACCAGGACAGCTTGACACTGAAGCTTTCTTT	CASSSLPGQLDTEAFF
TRBV7-6	-	TRBJ2-7	-	TGTGCCAGCAGCTTAGCCAACTGGGGACTGTCCTACGAGCAGTACTTC	CASSLANWGLSYEQYF
TRBV9	-	TRBJ1-1	-	TGTGCCAGCAGCGTAATGGCAGGCCCGATGAACACTGAAGCTTTCTTT	CASSVMAGPMNTEAFF
TRBV5-5	once	TRBJ1-1	-	TGTGCCAGCAGCTTGGAATCGGGGAACACTGAAGCTTTCTTT	CASSLESGNTEAFF
TRBV28	-	TRBJ1-5	-	TGTGCCAGCAGTTTTCCGACTCTGGAAACTCAGCCCCAGCATTTT	CASSFPTLETQPQHF
TRBV5-4	-	TRBJ2-1	TRBD2	TGTGCCAGCAGCTTGGGACTAGCGGGAGACAATGAGCAGTTCTTC	CASSLGLAGDNEQFF